One sample yielded the 28 T cell receptor beta chains listed below, sequenced in a study of cytotoxic CD8 clonotypes in ibrutinib-treated CLL. Assay: immunoSEQ multiplex PCR; the TCRdb copy retains only in-frame clones and omits some. The table includes 300,000 to 400,000 clones, roughly two thirds detected once. The sequencing used PBMCs, collected after 36 months of ibrutinib treatment. The origin of the receptors is a human donor with chronic lymphocytic leukemia.

V and J are TRBV18 and TRBJ2-7; the match to TRBD1 covers 7 bases. V shed 6 bases, J shed 2 bases, and the junction held 10 bases outside the gene matches. The CDR3 runs 15 residues. Germline values: CDR1 KGHSH, CDR2 LQKENI. CDR3 region: CASSSTGTFPYEQYF. The CDR3 nucleotides are TGTGCCAGCTCCTCGACAGGGACCTTCCCCTACGAGCAGTACTTC. The full variable domain, rest sourced from reference TRBV18 and TRBJ2-7, is NAGVMQNPRHLVRRRGQEARLRCSPMKGHSHVYWYRQLPEEGLKFMVYLQKENIIDESGMPKERFSAEFPKEGPSILRIQQVVRGDSAAYFCASSSTGTFPYEQYFGPGTRLTVT.

The chain combines TRBV7-9 with TRBJ2-1; D remains ambiguous. The CDR3 totals 11 residues. CDR1 SEHNR and CDR2 FQNEAQ come from the germline V gene (reference sequence). Trimming removed 5 bases at V and 12 bases at J, with 11 bases between. The CDR3 reads CASSASWAQFF. Here the CDR3 DNA reads TGTGCCAGCAGCGCCTCGTGGGCGCAGTTCTTC.

The chain has TRBV2 and TRBJ2-7; D is unresolved. CDR3 length: 14 residues. CDR1 is SNHLY and CDR2 is FYNNEI in the germline V gene. V lost 4 bases to trimming and J lost 0 bases, with 10 bases between them. The CDR3 spells CASSVRLSSYEQYF. CDR3 nucleotides: TGTGCCAGCAGTGTTAGGCTAAGCTCCTACGAGCAGTACTTC.

The CDR3 nucleotides read TGTGCCAGCAGAAATCCTACGGGTGAAAAACTGTTTTTT. It is translated as CASRNPTGEKLFF. The chain employs TRBV6-1 and TRBJ1-4; D remains ambiguous. Trimming removed 6 bases from V and 7 bases from J, with 12 bases in between. The germline gives CDR1 MNHNS, CDR2 SASEGT. This CDR3 has 13 residues.

The chain uses TRBV7-6 and TRBJ2-7; 10 nucleotides agree with TRBD1. V was clipped by 1 base and J by 2 bases; unmatched bases: 5. In germline, CDR1 is SGHVS, CDR2 FNYEAQ. CDR3 length: 16 residues. Here the CDR3 reads CASSLETGGLPYEQYF. The CDR3 DNA sequence: TGTGCCAGCAGCTTAGAGACAGGGGGCCTCCCCTACGAGCAGTACTTC.

This clone occurred a few times. The genes are TRBV9 and TRBJ2-5; no definite D call. The CDR3 extends over 14 amino acids. Germline assignment: CDR1 SGDLS and CDR2 YYNGEE. V was trimmed by 2 bases and J by 0 bases, leaving 8 bases between them. CDR3 nucleotide sequence: TGTGCCAGCAGCGTGGGTCCGTACCAAGAGACCCAGTACTTC. Translating gives CASSVGPYQETQYF.

The sample holds one count of this clone. The V and J genes are TRBV29-1 and TRBJ2-7; 11 bases map to TRBD1. This CDR3 is built from 14 residues. Germline assignment: CDR1 SQVTM and CDR2 ANQGSEA. With V trimmed by 7 bases and J by 4 bases, 9 bases remained unmatched. Written as DNA, the CDR3 is TGCAGCGCAATGGAAGGGACAGGGGGATACGAGCAGTACTTC. Amino acid sequence: CSAMEGTGGYEQYF.

This clone showed up just a few times. The chain couples TRBV2 to TRBJ2-7, with 7 bases matching TRBD1. Germline V CDR1 and CDR2: SNHLY, FYNNEI. The CDR3 has 12 amino acids. V lost 7 bases and J lost 5; bases outside the gene matches: 5. CDR3 bases: TGTGCCAGCAAGGGGGCGAGGAACGAGCAGTACTTC. This encodes CASKGARNEQYF.

There are a few counts of this clone. The chain uses TRBV5-8 and TRBJ1-5; D is unresolved. This CDR3 has 14 residues. With 4 bases removed from V and 0 bases from J, the gap between germline ends came to 8 bases. CDR1 is SGHTS, CDR2 YDEGEE, per germline. DNA for the CDR3: TGTGCCAGCAGCCCCTTGATTAGCAATCAGCCCCAGCATTTT. Residues: CASSPLISNQPQHF.

This clone was counted a single time. The junction differs from germline at one of its ends, possibly a read error. The V call is TRBV2, the J call TRBJ2-7; TRBD1 matches 9 bases. The CDR3 consists of 17 residues. Germline CDR1 is SNHLY and CDR2 is FYNNEI. The CDR3 DNA sequence: TGTGCCAGCAGGGAAGTTGGGACCGGGACAGGGATGTACGAGCAGTACTTC. It specifies CASREVGTGTGMYEQYF. Using reference TRBV2 and TRBJ2-7 for the parts outside the CDR3, the full variable domain is EPEVTQTPSHQVTQMGQEVILRCVPISNHLYFYWYRQILGQKVEFLVSFYNNEISEKSEIFDDQFSVERPDGSNFTLKIRSTKLEDSAMYFCASREVGTGTGMYEQYFGPGTRLTVT.

CDR3 coding DNA: TGCGCCAGCAGGGCTAGCGGGGGGGCGGAGACCCAGTACTTC. It specifies CASRASGGAETQYF. The rearrangement uses TRBV5-1 and TRBJ2-5; TRBD2 aligns across 12 bases. V was pared by 5 bases and J by 5 bases, with 4 bases of the junction left unmatched. The CDR3 contains 14 residues. Germline V gives CDR1 SGHRS, CDR2 YFSETQ.

The J gene is TRBJ1-1, the V gene TRBV18; D unclear. The CDR3 spans 14 residues. Deletions cut 5 bases from V and 4 bases from J, with 14 bases between. CDR1 KGHSH and CDR2 LQKENI come from the germline V gene. CDR3 sequence: CASSEAAWGTEAFF. The CDR3 nucleotides are TGTGCCAGCTCAGAGGCAGCTTGGGGCACTGAAGCTTTCTTT.

V and J are TRBV7-2 and TRBJ2-7; perhaps D is TRBD1 or TRBD2 (5 bases each). CDR3 length: 13 amino acids. Germline CDR1 is SGHTA and CDR2 is FQGNSA. Trimming shortened V by 4 bases and J by 7 bases, and 14 bases separated the two germline ends. CDR3 protein: CASSYGVQGEQYF. The CDR3 DNA reads TGTGCCAGCAGCTACGGGGTCCAGGGAGAGCAGTACTTC.

This rearrangement joins TRBV29-1 to TRBJ1-2; TRBD1 might be the D (6 bases). The V gene lost 5 bases and the J gene lost 2 bases, with 15 bases spanning the gap. The CDR3 has 14 amino acids. Germline CDR1 reads SQVTM; CDR2 reads ANQGSEA. CDR3 DNA sequence: TGCAGCGTTAGGCAGGGGCCCTTGAACTATGGCTACACCTTC. Its protein product is CSVRQGPLNYGYTF.

The chain has TRBV2 and TRBJ1-2; D is uncertain. Germline lookup yields CDR1 SNHLY and CDR2 FYNNEI. V was shortened by 6 bases and J by 2 bases, with 16 bases between the two germline ends. This CDR3 comprises 15 residues. CDR3 region: CASRAWEGSNYGYTF. The CDR3, as DNA: TGTGCCAGCAGGGCCTGGGAGGGCTCAAACTATGGCTACACCTTC.

The V gene is TRBV11-2, the J gene TRBJ2-1; TRBD2 might be the D (6 bases). Per germline, CDR1 SGHAT and CDR2 FQNNGV. CDR3 length: 15 residues. Trimming removed 1 base at V and 5 bases at J, with 12 bases between. CDR3 sequence: CASSLGRGSHNEQFF. CDR3 coding DNA: TGTGCCAGCAGCTTAGGCCGGGGGTCCCACAATGAGCAGTTCTTC.

This clone was seen once. The gene calls are TRBV19 and TRBJ1-2, with unresolved D. Trimming took off 0 bases at V and 8 bases at J, with 13 bases between the two ends. CDR3 length equals 14 residues. CDR1 is LNHDA, CDR2 SQIVND, per germline (reference sequence). In DNA form, the CDR3 reads TGTGCCAGTAGTATAGAAAACCTGGGCCGCGGCTACACCTTC. Residues: CASSIENLGRGYTF.

The chain couples TRBV5-4 to TRBJ1-4; D perhaps matches TRBD1 (6 bases). The germline V gene encodes CDR1 SGHNT and CDR2 YYREEE (reference sequence). CDR3 length equals 15 residues. V lost 3 bases to trimming and J lost 0 bases, with 9 bases between them. The CDR3 region is CASSSNRATNEKLFF. In DNA form, the CDR3 reads TGTGCCAGCAGCTCCAACAGGGCAACTAATGAAAAACTGTTTTTT.

This clone was counted between two and nine times. The chain has TRBV5-1 and TRBJ2-5, with TRBD2 matching 8 bases. The CDR3 has 14 residues. The junction had 7 bases not matched to a gene; V was cut back by 4 bases and J by 5 bases. The germline V gene encodes CDR1 SGHRS and CDR2 YFSETQ. The CDR3 spells CASSNGTRTETQYF. The CDR3, as DNA: TGCGCCAGCAGCAACGGGACTAGGACGGAGACCCAGTACTTC.

The rearrangement links TRBV6-6 to TRBJ1-2; 10 nucleotides match TRBD1. The CDR3 is 12 amino acids. Germline V gene sequence: CDR1 MNHNY, CDR2 SVGAGI (reference sequence). V was pared by 10 bases and J by 7 bases, with 6 bases of the junction left unmatched. The CDR3 sequence: CAIRQGAVGYTF. In nucleotides, the CDR3 is TGTGCCATCAGACAGGGGGCGGTTGGCTACACCTTC.

The chain couples TRBV4-2 to TRBJ2-1; a possible D gene is TRBD2 (6 bases). Trimming removed 3 bases from V and 8 bases from J, with 14 bases in between. This CDR3 is built from 14 residues. Germline V lookup: CDR1 LGHNA, CDR2 YNFKEQ. The CDR3 reads CASSHLRAGYEQFF. DNA of the CDR3: TGTGCCAGCAGCCACCTTAGGGCGGGGTATGAGCAGTTCTTC.

The J gene is TRBJ2-3, the V gene TRBV7-2; D is ambiguous. This CDR3 is built from 15 residues. Trimming removed 2 bases at V and 0 bases at J, with 9 bases between. Germline loops: CDR1 SGHTA, CDR2 FQGNSA. CDR3 protein: CASSLWAGSTDTQYF. In DNA form, the CDR3 reads TGTGCCAGCAGCTTATGGGCAGGTAGCACAGATACGCAGTATTTT.

The rearrangement links TRBV6-1 to TRBJ1-5; D gene unclear. V was trimmed by 8 bases and J by 1 base, leaving 9 bases between them. Germline-derived CDR1 and CDR2 are MNHNS and SASEGT. This CDR3 is 13 amino acids long. The chain's CDR3 is CASVTGSNQPQHF. CDR3 bases: TGTGCCAGCGTGACGGGGAGCAATCAGCCCCAGCATTTT.

This clone was found once. The rearrangement uses TRBV28 and TRBJ2-5; no clear D. The CDR3 length is 11 residues. Germline CDR1 is MDHEN and CDR2 is SYDVKM. Deletions cut 6 bases from V and 4 bases from J, with 6 bases between. CDR3 in amino acids: CASRITETQYF. The CDR3 DNA is TGTGCCAGCAGGATAACAGAGACCCAGTACTTC.

The chain recombines TRBV27 with TRBJ2-7; a weak D match, TRBD2 (6 bases). Per the germline V gene, CDR1 is MNHEY and CDR2 is SMNVEV (reference sequence). The CDR3 covers 12 residues. V was trimmed by 10 bases and J by 6 bases, leaving 16 bases between them. CDR3 in amino acids: CAIGRAGREQYF. CDR3 sequence (DNA): TGTGCCATAGGGAGAGCGGGCCGCGAGCAGTACTTC.

The rearrangement uses TRBV6-5 and TRBJ1-1, with D perhaps matching TRBD1 (5 bases). Germline assignment: CDR1 MNHEY and CDR2 SVGAGI. This CDR3 spans 15 amino acids. Trimming removed 4 bases at V and 3 bases at J, with 15 bases between. The CDR3 loop is CASSSGLPGDTEAFF. CDR3 nucleotides: TGTGCCAGCAGTTCGGGACTCCCGGGGGACACTGAAGCTTTCTTT.

This chain links TRBV29-1 with TRBJ1-1; TRBD1 might be the D (6 bases). Germline CDR1 is SQVTM and CDR2 is ANQGSEA. The CDR3 spans 15 residues. Trimming cost V 1 base and J 2 bases, with 14 bases left between them. The CDR3 DNA sequence: TGCAGCGTTGAAGCTTGGACAGCAAAAAACACTGAAGCTTTCTTT. Its translation: CSVEAWTAKNTEAFF.

V and J are TRBV10-3 and TRBJ2-2, with a possible D match to TRBD1 (5 bases). CDR1 ENHRY and CDR2 SYGVKD come from the germline V gene. This CDR3 comprises 14 residues. V gave up 6 bases and J gave up 4 bases, with 12 bases separating them. The CDR3 nucleotides are TGTGCCATCAGCACCCAGGGATTCACCGGGGAGCTGTTTTTT. Its protein is CAISTQGFTGELFF.